The 3 T cell receptor beta chains listed next were all sequenced from one sample in a study of OX40 agonist ivuxolimab in advanced cancers. Profiled with immunoSEQ multiplex PCR; TCRdb holds only in-frame clones, not every one. The data contain around 79,000 clones, 90% to 95% of them seen just once; the ten biggest clones take up about 2%. The sequencing used CD4+ or CD8+ T cells sorted from blood, collected in a trial of the OX40 agonist ivuxolimab. Every receptor here comes from an adult with an advanced solid tumor such as melanoma, head and neck, liver or kidney cancer.

The rearrangement joins TRBV5-5 to TRBJ2-1; D perhaps matches TRBD1 (6 bases). CDR1 is SGHKS and CDR2 is YYEKEE in the germline V gene (reference sequence). This CDR3 is built from 14 residues. V lost 0 bases, J lost 6 bases, and 10 bases lay in between. CDR3 in amino acids: CASSLDRVGNEQFF. The CDR3 nucleotides read TGTGCCAGCAGCTTGGACAGGGTAGGCAATGAGCAGTTCTTC.

The chain has TRBV6-5 and TRBJ2-7; tentatively, D is TRBD1 or TRBD2 (6 bases each). CDR3 length equals 13 residues. V lost 8 bases and J lost 3, with 14 bases in between. Germline loops: CDR1 MNHEY, CDR2 SVGAGI. The CDR3 DNA is TGTGCCAGCTCCCCGGGGGCATTCTACGAGCAGTACTTC. It encodes CASSPGAFYEQYF.

The rearrangement uses TRBV5-4 and TRBJ2-5, with a possible D match to TRBD2 (6 bases). The V end was cut by 4 bases, the J end by 1 base, with 11 bases between. The germline V gene encodes CDR1 SGHNT and CDR2 YYREEE (reference sequence). The CDR3 consists of 14 residues. CDR3 region: CASSLVGGQETQYF. The CDR3 bases are TGTGCCAGCAGCCTGGTCGGGGGCCAAGAGACCCAGTACTTC.